The rows below give T cell receptor beta chains drawn from one sample of a study of blood T cell repertoires in COVID-19. TCRdb keeps only in-frame clones here, not all; method: immunoSEQ multiplex PCR. The table has under 150,000 clones, 80% to 90% seen once. Sequences were obtained from peripheral blood. The receptors come from an older woman with COVID-19, enrolled during active disease. CDR3s leave out the opening cysteine and the closing phenylalanine or tryptophan. The D gene is left open where the match is weak.

v_call: TRBV7-3; d_call: TRBD2; cdr3_aa: ASSGLVPSEQF
v_call: TRBV4-1; d_call: TRBD2; cdr3_aa: ASSQDGWSGGLRETQY
v_call: TRBV20-1; d_call: .; cdr3_aa: SASRGGSNQPQH
v_call: TRBV2; d_call: TRBD2; cdr3_aa: ASTLGSGNTDTQY
v_call: TRBV21-1; d_call: .; cdr3_aa: ASSTPPEGYEQY
v_call: TRBV3-1/TRBV3-2; d_call: .; cdr3_aa: ASTADEASGEGQY
v_call: TRBV6-2/TRBV6-3; d_call: .; cdr3_aa: ASSYSSTGSSLSEAF
v_call: TRBV6-5; d_call: .; cdr3_aa: ASGGAFEKLF
v_call: TRBV4-3; d_call: TRBD1; cdr3_aa: ASSALTGGNTEAF
v_call: TRBV10-1; d_call: TRBD2; cdr3_aa: ASSQRTLADSTDTQY
v_call: TRBV7-6; d_call: .; cdr3_aa: ASSALQGVPVEQY
v_call: TRBV9; d_call: .; cdr3_aa: ASSAHGGGNTEAF
v_call: TRBV4-1; d_call: TRBD1; cdr3_aa: ASSQDRGQGVGYT
v_call: TRBV18; d_call: TRBD2; cdr3_aa: ASSPLRTSGGLGGELF
v_call: TRBV9; d_call: TRBD2; cdr3_aa: ASSFRTSPTYEQY
v_call: TRBV3-1/TRBV3-2; d_call: TRBD1; cdr3_aa: ASSTGQGGGQPQH
v_call: TRBV5-6; d_call: TRBD2; cdr3_aa: ASSPDGGAREQY
v_call: TRBV18; d_call: .; cdr3_aa: ASSTRQDSNQPQH
v_call: TRBV5-1; d_call: TRBD1; cdr3_aa: ASGQGPLYNEQF
v_call: TRBV6-6; d_call: TRBD1; cdr3_aa: ASSYPGQVSNQPQH
v_call: TRBV12-3/TRBV12-4; d_call: .; cdr3_aa: ASTFDRGYGYT
v_call: TRBV21-1; d_call: .; cdr3_aa: ASSKLKNPQDTEAF
v_call: TRBV2; d_call: .; cdr3_aa: ASCWGANEQF
v_call: TRBV27; d_call: .; cdr3_aa: ASSPDTYGYT